The next 9 T cell receptor beta chains were all read from a single sample in a study of early T cells in non-severe SARS-CoV-2 infection. TCRdb re-called the 5' RACE reads through MiXCR, storing one row per CDR3 protein. The sample lists about 58,000 distinct CDR3 sequences, 9.5% to 15% occurring once. The specimen was whole blood. These receptor sequences come from an adult who was a healthcare worker with PCR-confirmed SARS-CoV-2 infection or an uninfected control (not recorded which).

The chain uses TRBV20-1 and TRBJ1-5; no clear D gene. V lost 0 bases, J lost 7 bases, and 7 bases lay in between. The CDR3 loop spans 12 amino acids. Germline loops: CDR1 DFQATT, CDR2 SNEGSKA (reference sequence). The CDR3 DNA follows: TGCAGTGCTAGAGATAAGAGCCAGCCCCAGCATTTT. This sequence encodes CSARDKSQPQHF.

In this sample, this clonotype turned up many times. The chain is built from TRBV5-1 and TRBJ1-5; 7 bases are shared with TRBD1. Germline loops: CDR1 SGHRS, CDR2 YFSETQ. CDR3 size: 16 residues. With V trimmed by 4 bases and J by 2 bases, 9 bases remained unmatched. As DNA, the CDR3 is TGCGCCAGCAGCCGGGTTCGGACAGGACGCAATCAGCCCCAGCATTTT. Its protein is CASSRVRTGRNQPQHF.

The chain joins TRBV3-1 to TRBJ2-2; 9 nucleotides line up with TRBD2. The V segment lost 5 bases and the J segment 0 bases; nucleotides outside the gene matches: 4. CDR3 length equals 16 residues. In germline, CDR1 is LGHDT, CDR2 YNNKEL (reference sequence). The CDR3 coding sequence is TGTGCCAGCAGCTCTACTAGCGGGTCGAACACCGGGGAGCTGTTTTTT. Translated: CASSSTSGSNTGELFF.

This clonotype was seen many times. This chain connects TRBV7-9 to TRBJ2-3; unclear D gene. The CDR3 extends over 14 amino acids. The V and J ends lost 2 bases and 2 bases respectively, with 8 bases between them. CDR1 is SEHNR and CDR2 is FQNEAQ in the germline V gene (reference sequence). The CDR3 region is CASSLSTPTDTQYF. The CDR3 nucleotides are TGTGCCAGCAGCTTATCCACTCCCACAGATACGCAGTATTTT.

This clonotype showed up just a few times. The CDR3 is CASSSEGPYTGELFF. In DNA, the CDR3 is TGTGCCAGCAGCTCGGAGGGGCCCTACACCGGGGAGCTGTTTTTT. The chain employs TRBV5-6 and TRBJ2-2; weak D call: TRBD2 (6 bases). There are 15 residues in the CDR3. Between the trimmed V and J ends, which lost 3 bases and 3 bases, there was a span of 12 bases. Germline V gives CDR1 SGHDT, CDR2 YYEEEE.

This rearrangement joins TRBV6-2 or TRBV6-3 to TRBJ1-2, with a tentative D call TRBD1 (6 bases). Germline V gene sequence: CDR1 MNHEY, CDR2 SVGEGT. Trimming removed 8 bases from V and 2 bases from J, with 12 bases in between. This CDR3 comprises 13 residues. CDR3 sequence: CASDGTRNYGYTF. DNA for the CDR3: TGTGCCAGCGACGGGACAAGGAACTATGGCTACACCTTC.

This clonotype appeared many times. The V gene is TRBV11-1, the J gene TRBJ2-1; TRBD2 matches at 12 bases. After removal of 5 bases from V and 7 bases from J, the junction contained 6 bases not matched to a gene. The germline gives CDR1 SGHAT, CDR2 FQDESV (reference sequence). This CDR3 region has 15 residues. CDR3 DNA: TGTGCCAGCAGCCAAAGACTAGCGGGGGAGAATGAGCAGTTCTTC. Its translation: CASSQRLAGENEQFF.

This clonotype occurred a few times. This chain uses TRBV2 with TRBJ2-4; 9 bases agree with TRBD1. The V and J ends lost 7 bases and 1 base, in that order; junction bases with no gene match: 8. The CDR3 runs 16 residues. Per germline, CDR1 SNHLY and CDR2 FYNNEI. The DNA for the CDR3 is TGTGCCAGCATCAACCGGGACAGGGTGGCCAAAAACATTCAGTACTTC. Translated: CASINRDRVAKNIQYF.

Points on this clonotype: Given a much more abundant clone one base away, this may be a read error. The chain carries TRBV6-2 or TRBV6-3 and TRBJ1-2, with D perhaps matching TRBD1 (6 bases). The CDR3 has 16 residues. CDR1 is MNHEY and CDR2 is SVGEGT in the germline V gene. DNA of the CDR3: TGTGCCAGCAGTTACGGCGTTACGGGGGCAGGGGACGGCTACATCTTC. This codes for CASSYGVTGAGDGYIF.